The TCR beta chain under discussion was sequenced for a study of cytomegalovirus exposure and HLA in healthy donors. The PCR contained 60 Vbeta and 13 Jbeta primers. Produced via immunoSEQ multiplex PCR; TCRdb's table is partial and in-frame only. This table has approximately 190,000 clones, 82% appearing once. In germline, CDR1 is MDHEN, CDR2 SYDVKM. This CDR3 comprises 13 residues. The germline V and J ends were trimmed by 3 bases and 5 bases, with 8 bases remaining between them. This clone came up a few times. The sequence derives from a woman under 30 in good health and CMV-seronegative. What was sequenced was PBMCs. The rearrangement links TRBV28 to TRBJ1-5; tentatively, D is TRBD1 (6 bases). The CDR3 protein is CASSLSGDQPQHF. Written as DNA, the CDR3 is TGTGCCAGCAGTTTGTCAGGGGATCAGCCCCAGCATTTT.